This TCR beta chain was captured by sequencing in a study of CD4 T cells in relation to SARS-CoV-2 and coronaviruses. On the study more broadly: After 10 to 11 days of antigen culture, PBMC TCR beta CDR3s were sequenced. The restricting HLA molecule for shared crossreactive spike epitopes was mapped.

This table comes from immunoSEQ multiplex PCR, and its TCRdb copy is limited to in-frame clones, with some not included. The table records about 21,000 clones, about 80% of them present only once. With respect to this clone: Its specificity is not known.

V gave up 4 bases and J gave up 1 base; unmatched junction bases: 10. The CDR3 consists of 17 residues. The germline gives CDR1 SGHRS, CDR2 YFSETQ. The unexposed donors gave CD4+ T cells in about 2010-2019, prior to COVID-19. The cells were cultured for 9 to 11 days before CD4+ T cells were isolated. The chain carries TRBV5-1 and TRBJ1-2; TRBD1 aligns across 10 bases. The sequence was obtained from a human donor in good health. The sequencing sample was made of CD4+ T cells from PBMCs, cultured in vitro. The CDR3 reads CASSAPGQGLYNYGYTF. The CDR3 DNA follows: TGCGCCAGCAGCGCACCGGGACAGGGGCTTTATAACTATGGCTACACCTTC.